This TCR beta chain is from a study of T-cell memory formation after mild COVID-19. Study summary: Clustering of TCRs was largely donor specific.

Findings and limits, study-wide: From day 15 to 85, contracting clones were balanced between CD4 and CD8, whereas later expanders leaned toward CD4+. CD4+ contracting clones were found mainly in CM and EM, and CD8+ ones in EMRA. The appearance of some responding clones in pre-infection memory suggested that cross-reactive memory joined.

Each CDR3 protein gets one entry after TCRdb re-called the 5' RACE reads with MiXCR. The repertoire holds 250,000 to 400,000 distinct CDR3 sequences, with roughly an eighth as singletons. This clonotype came up a few times. Antigen: not known. CDR3 length: 12 amino acids. The V end was cut by 8 bases, the J end by 2 bases, with 10 bases between. Germline assignment: CDR1 SNHLY and CDR2 FYNNEI. Sequencing was done on a sample of PBMCs or a T cell subset sorted from them (not recorded which). The source of this sequence is a man between 18 and 35 years old who had mild COVID-19 (a few samples of this study predate the infection). Cell type and time point are not known. The rearrangement uses TRBV2 and TRBJ2-7; no clear D gene. The CDR3 is CASGEQAYEQYV. The DNA for the CDR3 is TGTGCCAGCGGAGAACAAGCCTACGAGCAGTACGTC.